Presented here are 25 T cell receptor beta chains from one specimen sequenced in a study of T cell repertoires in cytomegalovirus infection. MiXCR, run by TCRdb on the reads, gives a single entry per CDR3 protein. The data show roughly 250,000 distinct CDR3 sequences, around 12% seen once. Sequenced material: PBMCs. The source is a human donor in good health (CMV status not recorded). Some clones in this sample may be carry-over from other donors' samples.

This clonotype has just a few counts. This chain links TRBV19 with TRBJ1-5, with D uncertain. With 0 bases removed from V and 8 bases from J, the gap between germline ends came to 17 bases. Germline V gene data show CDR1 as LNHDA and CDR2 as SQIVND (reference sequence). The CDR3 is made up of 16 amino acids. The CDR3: CASSIDSPLGGKPQHF. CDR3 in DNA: TGTGCCAGTAGTATAGACAGCCCCCTGGGAGGCAAGCCCCAGCATTTT.

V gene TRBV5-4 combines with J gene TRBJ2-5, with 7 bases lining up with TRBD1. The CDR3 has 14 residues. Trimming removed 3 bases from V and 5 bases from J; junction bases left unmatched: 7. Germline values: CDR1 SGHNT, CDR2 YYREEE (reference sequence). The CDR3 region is CASSSRQGDETQYF. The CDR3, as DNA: TGTGCCAGCAGCTCGCGACAGGGAGATGAGACCCAGTACTTC.

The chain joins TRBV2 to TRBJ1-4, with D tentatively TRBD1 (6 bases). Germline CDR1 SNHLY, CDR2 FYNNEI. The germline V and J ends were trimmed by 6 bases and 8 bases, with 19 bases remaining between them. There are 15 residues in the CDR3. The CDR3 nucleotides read TGTGCCAGCAGCGACCATCGGACCGGGGGCGAAAAACTGTTTTTT. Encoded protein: CASSDHRTGGEKLFF.

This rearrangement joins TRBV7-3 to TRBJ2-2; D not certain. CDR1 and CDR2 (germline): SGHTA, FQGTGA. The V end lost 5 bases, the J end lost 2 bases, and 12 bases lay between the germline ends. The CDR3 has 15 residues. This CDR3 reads CASSPRHANTGELFF. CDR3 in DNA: TGTGCCAGCAGCCCTCGACACGCAAACACCGGGGAGCTGTTTTTT.

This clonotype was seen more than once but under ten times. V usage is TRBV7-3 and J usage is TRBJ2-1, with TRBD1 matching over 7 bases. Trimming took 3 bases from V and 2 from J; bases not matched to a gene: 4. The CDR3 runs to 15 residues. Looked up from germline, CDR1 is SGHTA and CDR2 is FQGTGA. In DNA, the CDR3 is TGTGCCAGCAGCTTGATGGACAGGCCCTACAATGAGCAGTTCTTC. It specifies CASSLMDRPYNEQFF.

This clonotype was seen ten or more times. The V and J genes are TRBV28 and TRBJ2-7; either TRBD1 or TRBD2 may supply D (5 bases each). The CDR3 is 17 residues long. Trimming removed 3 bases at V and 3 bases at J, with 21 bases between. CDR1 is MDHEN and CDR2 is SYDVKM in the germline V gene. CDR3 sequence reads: CASSLGTAGTVNYEQYF. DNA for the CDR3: TGTGCCAGCAGTTTGGGAACCGCCGGGACGGTAAACTACGAGCAGTACTTC.

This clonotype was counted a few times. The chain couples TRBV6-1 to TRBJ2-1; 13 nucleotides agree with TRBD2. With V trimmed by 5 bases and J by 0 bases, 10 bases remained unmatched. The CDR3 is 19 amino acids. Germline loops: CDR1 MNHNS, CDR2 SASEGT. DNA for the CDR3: TGTGCCAGCAGTCCGGGACTAGCGGGACTTATGAGCTCCTACAATGAGCAGTTCTTC. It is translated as CASSPGLAGLMSSYNEQFF.

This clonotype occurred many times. The CDR3 is CASSAAGDQPQHF. The CDR3 nucleotides read TGTGCCAGCAGCGCCGCGGGGGATCAGCCCCAGCATTTT. This chain joins TRBV7-2 and TRBJ1-5, with a weak D call TRBD1 (5 bases). CDR3 length equals 13 residues. V lost 5 bases, J lost 5 bases, and 10 bases lay in between. Germline V gives CDR1 SGHTA, CDR2 FQGNSA. Supplemented by reference TRBV7-2 and TRBJ1-5, the full variable domain reads GAGVSQSPSNKVTEKGKDVELRCDPISGHTALYWYRQSLGQGLEFLIYFQGNSAPDKSGLPSDRFSAERTGGSVSTLTIQRTQQEDSAVYLCASSAAGDQPQHFGDGTRLSIL.

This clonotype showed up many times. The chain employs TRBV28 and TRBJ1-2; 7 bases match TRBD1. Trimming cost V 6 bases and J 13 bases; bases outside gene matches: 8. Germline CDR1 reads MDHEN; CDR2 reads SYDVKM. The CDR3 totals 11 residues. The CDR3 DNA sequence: TGTGCCAGCAGCCGAACAGGGGAGGGCACCTTC. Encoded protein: CASSRTGEGTF.

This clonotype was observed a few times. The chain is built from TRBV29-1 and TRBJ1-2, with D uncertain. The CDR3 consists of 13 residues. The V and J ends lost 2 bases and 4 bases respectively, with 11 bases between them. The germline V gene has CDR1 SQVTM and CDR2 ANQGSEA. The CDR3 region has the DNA TGCAGCGTTGAAACCCTCCCTACCTATGGCTACACCTTC. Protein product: CSVETLPTYGYTF.

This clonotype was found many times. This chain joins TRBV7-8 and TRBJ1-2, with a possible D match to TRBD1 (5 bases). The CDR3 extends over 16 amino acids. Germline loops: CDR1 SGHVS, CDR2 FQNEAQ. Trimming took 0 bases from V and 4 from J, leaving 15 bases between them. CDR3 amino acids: CASSLAEGKAGYGYTF. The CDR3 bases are TGTGCCAGCAGCTTAGCGGAGGGGAAGGCGGGCTATGGCTACACCTTC. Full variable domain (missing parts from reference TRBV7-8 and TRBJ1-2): GAGVSQSPRYKVAKRGQDVALRCDPISGHVSLFWYQQALGQGPEFLTYFQNEAQLDKSGLPSDRFFAERPEGSVSTLKIQRTQQEDSAVYLCASSLAEGKAGYGYTFGSGTRLTVV.

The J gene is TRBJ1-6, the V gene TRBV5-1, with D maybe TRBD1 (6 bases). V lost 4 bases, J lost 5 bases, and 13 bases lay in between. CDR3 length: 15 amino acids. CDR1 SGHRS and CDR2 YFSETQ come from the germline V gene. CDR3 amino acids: CASSRGGINNSPLHF. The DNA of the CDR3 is TGCGCCAGCAGCCGAGGGGGAATCAATAATTCACCCCTCCACTTT.

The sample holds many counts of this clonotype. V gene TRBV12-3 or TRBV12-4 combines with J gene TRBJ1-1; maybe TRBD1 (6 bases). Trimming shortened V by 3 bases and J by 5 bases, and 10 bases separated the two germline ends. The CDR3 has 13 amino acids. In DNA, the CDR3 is TGTGCCAGCAGTTTCGGGGGCATGACTGAAGCTTTCTTT. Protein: CASSFGGMTEAFF.

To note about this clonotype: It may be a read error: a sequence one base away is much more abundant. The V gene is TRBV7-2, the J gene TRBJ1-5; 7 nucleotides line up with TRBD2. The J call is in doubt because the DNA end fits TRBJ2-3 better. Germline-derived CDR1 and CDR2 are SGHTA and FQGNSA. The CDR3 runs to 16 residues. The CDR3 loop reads CASSLNPPVAGEPQYF. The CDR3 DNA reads TGTGCCAGCAGCCTAAACCCCCCCGTCGCGGGGGAGCCCCAGTATTTT.

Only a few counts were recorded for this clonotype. CDR3 DNA sequence: TGTGCCAGCAGTTACTCATCCGGGGTAAATTCACCCCTCCACTTT. As protein: CASSYSSGVNSPLHF. The chain joins TRBV6-6 to TRBJ1-6; no firm D call. V dropped 0 bases and J dropped 7 bases, with 10 bases sitting between them. CDR3 length equals 15 residues. CDR1 and CDR2 from the germline V gene are MNHNY and SVGAGI (reference sequence).

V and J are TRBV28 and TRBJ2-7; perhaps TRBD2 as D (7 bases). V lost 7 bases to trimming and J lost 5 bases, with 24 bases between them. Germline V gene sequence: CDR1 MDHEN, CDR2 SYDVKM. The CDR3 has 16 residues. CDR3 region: CASIPGSQGGFDEQYF. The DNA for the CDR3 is TGTGCCAGCATCCCGGGGTCACAGGGAGGGTTCGACGAGCAGTACTTC.

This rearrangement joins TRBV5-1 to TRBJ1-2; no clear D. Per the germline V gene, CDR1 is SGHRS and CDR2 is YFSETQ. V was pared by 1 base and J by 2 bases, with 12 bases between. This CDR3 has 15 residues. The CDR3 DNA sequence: TGCGCCAGCAGCTTGTCCGCGACGGTCAACTATGGCTACACCTTC. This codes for CASSLSATVNYGYTF.

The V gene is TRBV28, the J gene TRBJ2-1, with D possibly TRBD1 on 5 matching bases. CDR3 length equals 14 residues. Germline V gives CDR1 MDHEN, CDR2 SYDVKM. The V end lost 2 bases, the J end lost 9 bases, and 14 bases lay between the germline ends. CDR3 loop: CASSLDSRRGEQFF. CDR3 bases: TGTGCCAGCAGTTTAGACAGTCGACGAGGTGAGCAGTTCTTC.

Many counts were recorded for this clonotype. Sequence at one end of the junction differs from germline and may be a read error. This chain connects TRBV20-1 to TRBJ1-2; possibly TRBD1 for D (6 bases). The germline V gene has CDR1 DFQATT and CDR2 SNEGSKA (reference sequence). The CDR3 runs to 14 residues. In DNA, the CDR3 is TGCAGTGCTAGAGTCCCAGGGGTTAACAATGGCTACACCTTC. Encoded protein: CSARVPGVNNGYTF.

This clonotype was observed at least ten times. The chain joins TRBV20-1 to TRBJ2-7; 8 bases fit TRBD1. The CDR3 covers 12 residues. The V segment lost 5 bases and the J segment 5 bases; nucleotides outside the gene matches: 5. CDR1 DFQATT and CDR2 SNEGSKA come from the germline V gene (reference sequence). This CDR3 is CSALDRVNEQYF. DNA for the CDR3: TGCAGTGCTTTGGACAGGGTCAACGAGCAGTACTTC.

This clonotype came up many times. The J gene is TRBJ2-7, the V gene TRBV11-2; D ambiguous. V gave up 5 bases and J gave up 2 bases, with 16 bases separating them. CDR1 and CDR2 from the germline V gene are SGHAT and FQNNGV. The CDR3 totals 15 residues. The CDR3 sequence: CASSLAGAFTYEQYF. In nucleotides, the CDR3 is TGTGCCAGCAGCCTCGCTGGAGCCTTCACCTACGAGCAGTACTTC.

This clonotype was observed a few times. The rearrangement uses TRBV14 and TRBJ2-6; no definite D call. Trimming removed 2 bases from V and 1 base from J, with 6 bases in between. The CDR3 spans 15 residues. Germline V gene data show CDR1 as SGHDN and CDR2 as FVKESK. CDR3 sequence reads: CASSQRRSGANVLTF. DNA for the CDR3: TGTGCCAGCAGCCAACGCCGGTCTGGGGCCAACGTCCTGACTTTC.

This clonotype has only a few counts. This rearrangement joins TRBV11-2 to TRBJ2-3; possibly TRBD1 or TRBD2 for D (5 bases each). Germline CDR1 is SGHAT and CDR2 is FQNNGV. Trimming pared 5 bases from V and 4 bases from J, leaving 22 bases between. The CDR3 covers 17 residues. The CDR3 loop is CASSREGNLPPADTQYF. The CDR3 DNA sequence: TGTGCCAGCAGCAGAGAGGGGAACCTCCCACCCGCAGATACGCAGTATTTT.

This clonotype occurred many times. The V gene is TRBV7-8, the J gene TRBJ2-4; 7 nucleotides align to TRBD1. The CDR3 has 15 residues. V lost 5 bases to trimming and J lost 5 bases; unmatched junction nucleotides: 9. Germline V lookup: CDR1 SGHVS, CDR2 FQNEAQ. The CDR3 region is CASSVRDRVQNIQYF. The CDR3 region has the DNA TGTGCCAGCAGCGTTAGAGACAGGGTCCAAAACATTCAGTACTTC.

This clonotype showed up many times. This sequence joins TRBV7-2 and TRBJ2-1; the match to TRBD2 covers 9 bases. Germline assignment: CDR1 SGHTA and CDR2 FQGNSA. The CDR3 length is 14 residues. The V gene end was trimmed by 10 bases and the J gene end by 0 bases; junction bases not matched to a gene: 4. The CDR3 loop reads CATLRGGSYNEQFF. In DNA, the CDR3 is TGTGCCACCCTGCGGGGGGGCTCCTACAATGAGCAGTTCTTC.